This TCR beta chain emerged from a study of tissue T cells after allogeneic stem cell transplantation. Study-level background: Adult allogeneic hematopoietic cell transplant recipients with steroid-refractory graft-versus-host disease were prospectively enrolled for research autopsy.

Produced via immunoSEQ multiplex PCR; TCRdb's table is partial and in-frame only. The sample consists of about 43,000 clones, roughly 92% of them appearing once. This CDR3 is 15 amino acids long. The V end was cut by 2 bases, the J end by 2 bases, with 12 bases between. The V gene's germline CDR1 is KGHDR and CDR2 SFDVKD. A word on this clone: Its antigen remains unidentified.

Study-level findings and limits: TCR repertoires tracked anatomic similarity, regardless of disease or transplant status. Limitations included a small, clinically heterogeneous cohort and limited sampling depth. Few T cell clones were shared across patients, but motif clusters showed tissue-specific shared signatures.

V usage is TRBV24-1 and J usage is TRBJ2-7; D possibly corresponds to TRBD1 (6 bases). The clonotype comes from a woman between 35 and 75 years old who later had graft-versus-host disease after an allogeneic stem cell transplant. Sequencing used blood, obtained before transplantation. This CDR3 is CATSDSRGFAYEQYF. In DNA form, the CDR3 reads TGTGCCACCAGTGATTCGAGGGGGTTCGCCTACGAGCAGTACTTC.